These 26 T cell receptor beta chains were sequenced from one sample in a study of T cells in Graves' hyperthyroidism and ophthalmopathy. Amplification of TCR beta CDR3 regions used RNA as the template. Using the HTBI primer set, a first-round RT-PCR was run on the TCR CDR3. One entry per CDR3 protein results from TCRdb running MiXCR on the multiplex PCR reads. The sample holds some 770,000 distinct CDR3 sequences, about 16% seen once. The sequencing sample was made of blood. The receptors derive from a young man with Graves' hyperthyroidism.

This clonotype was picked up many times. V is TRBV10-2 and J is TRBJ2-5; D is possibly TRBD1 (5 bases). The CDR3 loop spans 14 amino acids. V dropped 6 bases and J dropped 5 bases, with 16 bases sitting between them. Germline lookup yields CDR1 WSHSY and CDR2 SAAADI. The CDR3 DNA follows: TGCGCCAGCAGAATTCCCGGCCCAGGGGAGACCCAGTACTTC. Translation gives CASRIPGPGETQYF.

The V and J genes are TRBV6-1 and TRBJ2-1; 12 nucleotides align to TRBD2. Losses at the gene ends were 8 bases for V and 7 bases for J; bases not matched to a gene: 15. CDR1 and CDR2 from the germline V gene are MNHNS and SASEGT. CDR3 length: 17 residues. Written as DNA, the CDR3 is TGTGCCAGCGATCGGACTAGCGGGATCCGGGGCGGGAATGAGCAGTTCTTC. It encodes CASDRTSGIRGGNEQFF.

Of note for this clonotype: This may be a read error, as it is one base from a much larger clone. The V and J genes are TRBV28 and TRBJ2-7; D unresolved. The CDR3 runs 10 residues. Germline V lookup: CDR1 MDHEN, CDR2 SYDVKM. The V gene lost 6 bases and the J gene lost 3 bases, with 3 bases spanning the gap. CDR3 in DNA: TGTGCCAGCAGGCACTACGAGCAGTACTTC. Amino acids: CASRHYEQYF.

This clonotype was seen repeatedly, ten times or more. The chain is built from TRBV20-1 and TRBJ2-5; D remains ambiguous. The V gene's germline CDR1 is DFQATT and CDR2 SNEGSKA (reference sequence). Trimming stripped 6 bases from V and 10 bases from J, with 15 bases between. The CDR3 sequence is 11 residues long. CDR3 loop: CSARVGTNQYF. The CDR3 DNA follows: TGCAGTGCCCGTGTAGGAACCAACCAGTACTTC.

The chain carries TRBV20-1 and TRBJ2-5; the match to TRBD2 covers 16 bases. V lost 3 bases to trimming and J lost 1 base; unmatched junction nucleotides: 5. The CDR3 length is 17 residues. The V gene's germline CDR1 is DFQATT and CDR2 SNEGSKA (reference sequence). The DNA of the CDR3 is TGCAGTGCTAGGGGACTAGCGGGAGGGGTAAGCCAAGAGACCCAGTACTTC. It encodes CSARGLAGGVSQETQYF.

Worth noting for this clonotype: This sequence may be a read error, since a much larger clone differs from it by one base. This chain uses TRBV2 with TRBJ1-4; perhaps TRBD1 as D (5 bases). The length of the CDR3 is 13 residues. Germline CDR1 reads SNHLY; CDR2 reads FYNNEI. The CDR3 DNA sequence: TGTGCCAGCAGTCAGGGTCGGGGTGAAAAACCGTTTTTT. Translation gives CASSQGRGEKPFF.

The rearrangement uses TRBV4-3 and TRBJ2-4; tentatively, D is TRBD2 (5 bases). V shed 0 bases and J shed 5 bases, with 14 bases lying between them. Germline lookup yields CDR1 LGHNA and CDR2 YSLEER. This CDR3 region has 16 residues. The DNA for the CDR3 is TGCGCCAGCAGCCAAGAGAGGGCTCCAACCCAAAACATTCAGTACTTC. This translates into CASSQERAPTQNIQYF.

CDR3 nucleotide sequence: TGTGCCAGCAGCGAGATGACTACCGCGAGGGTCTACACCTTC. Residues: CASSEMTTARVYTF. The chain couples TRBV5-4 to TRBJ1-2; D uncertain. Trimming stripped 4 bases from V and 10 bases from J, with 20 bases between. Germline assignment: CDR1 SGHNT and CDR2 YYREEE (reference sequence). This CDR3 region has 14 residues.

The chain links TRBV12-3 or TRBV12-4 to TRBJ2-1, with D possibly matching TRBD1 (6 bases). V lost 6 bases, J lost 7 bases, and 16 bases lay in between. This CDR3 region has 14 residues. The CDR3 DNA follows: TGTGCCAGCAGCCTGACAGGAGGAATGAATGAGCAGTTCTTC. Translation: CASSLTGGMNEQFF.

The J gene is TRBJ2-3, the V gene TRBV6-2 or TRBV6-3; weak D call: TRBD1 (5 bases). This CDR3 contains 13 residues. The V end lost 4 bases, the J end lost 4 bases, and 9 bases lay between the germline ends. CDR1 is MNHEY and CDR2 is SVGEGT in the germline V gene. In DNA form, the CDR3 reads TGTGCCAGCAGTTCAGGGCTCCCAGATACGCAGTATTTT. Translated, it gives CASSSGLPDTQYF.

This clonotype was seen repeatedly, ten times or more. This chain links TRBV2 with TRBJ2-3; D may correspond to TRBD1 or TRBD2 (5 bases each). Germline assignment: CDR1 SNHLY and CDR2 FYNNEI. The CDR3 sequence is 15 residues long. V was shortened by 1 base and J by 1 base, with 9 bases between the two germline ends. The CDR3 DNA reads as TGTGCCAGCAGTGAAGTTCGAGGGGGCACAGATACGCAGTATTTT. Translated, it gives CASSEVRGGTDTQYF. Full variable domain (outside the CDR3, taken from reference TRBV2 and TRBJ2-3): EPEVTQTPSHQVTQMGQEVILRCVPISNHLYFYWYRQILGQKVEFLVSFYNNEISEKSEIFDDQFSVERPDGSNFTLKIRSTKLEDSAMYFCASSEVRGGTDTQYFGPGTRLTVL.

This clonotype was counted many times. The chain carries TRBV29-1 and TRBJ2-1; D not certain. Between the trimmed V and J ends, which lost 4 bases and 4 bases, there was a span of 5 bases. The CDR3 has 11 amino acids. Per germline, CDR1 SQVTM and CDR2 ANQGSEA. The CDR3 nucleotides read TGCAGCGTTGTTAGGTACAATGAGCAGTTCTTC. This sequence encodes CSVVRYNEQFF.

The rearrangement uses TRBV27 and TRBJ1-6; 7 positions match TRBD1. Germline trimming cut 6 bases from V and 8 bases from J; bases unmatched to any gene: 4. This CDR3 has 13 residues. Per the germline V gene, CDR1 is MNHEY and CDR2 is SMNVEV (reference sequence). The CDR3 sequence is CASRFQGDSPLHF. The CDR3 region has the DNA TGTGCCAGCAGGTTTCAGGGGGATTCACCCCTCCACTTT.

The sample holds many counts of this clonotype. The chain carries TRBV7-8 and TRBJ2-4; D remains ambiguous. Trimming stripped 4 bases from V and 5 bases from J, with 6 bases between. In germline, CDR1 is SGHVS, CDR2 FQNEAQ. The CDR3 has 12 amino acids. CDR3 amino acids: CASSSGQNIQYF. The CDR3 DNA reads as TGTGCCAGCAGCTCCGGACAAAACATTCAGTACTTC. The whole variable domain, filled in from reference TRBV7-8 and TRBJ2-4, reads GAGVSQSPRYKVAKRGQDVALRCDPISGHVSLFWYQQALGQGPEFLTYFQNEAQLDKSGLPSDRFFAERPEGSVSTLKIQRTQQEDSAVYLCASSSGQNIQYFGAGTRLSVL.

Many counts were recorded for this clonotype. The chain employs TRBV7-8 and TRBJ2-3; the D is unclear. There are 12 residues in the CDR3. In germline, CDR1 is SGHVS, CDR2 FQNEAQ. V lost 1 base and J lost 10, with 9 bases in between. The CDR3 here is CASSLVGLSQYF. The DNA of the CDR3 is TGTGCCAGCAGCTTAGTCGGTTTGTCGCAGTATTTT.

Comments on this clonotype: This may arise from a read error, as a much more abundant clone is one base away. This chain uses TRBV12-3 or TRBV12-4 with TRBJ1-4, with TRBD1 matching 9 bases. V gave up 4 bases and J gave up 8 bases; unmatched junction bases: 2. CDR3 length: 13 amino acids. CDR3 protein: CASSSGTGEKLFF. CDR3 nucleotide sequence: TGTGCCAGCAGTTCCGGGACAGGGGAAAAACTGTTTTTT.

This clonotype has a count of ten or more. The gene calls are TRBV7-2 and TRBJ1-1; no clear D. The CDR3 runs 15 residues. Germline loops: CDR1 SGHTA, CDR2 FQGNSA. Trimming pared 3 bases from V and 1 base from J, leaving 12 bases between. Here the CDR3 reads CASSLYGRGNTEAFF. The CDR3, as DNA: TGTGCCAGCAGCTTGTACGGGCGGGGGAACACTGAAGCTTTCTTT.

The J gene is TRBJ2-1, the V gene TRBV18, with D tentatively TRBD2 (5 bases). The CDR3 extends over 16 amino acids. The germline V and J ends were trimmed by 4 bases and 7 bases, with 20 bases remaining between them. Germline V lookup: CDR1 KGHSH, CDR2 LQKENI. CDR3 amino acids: CASSHSSGGLANEQFF. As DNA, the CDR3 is TGTGCCAGCTCACACTCCTCCGGAGGTCTAGCTAATGAGCAGTTCTTC.

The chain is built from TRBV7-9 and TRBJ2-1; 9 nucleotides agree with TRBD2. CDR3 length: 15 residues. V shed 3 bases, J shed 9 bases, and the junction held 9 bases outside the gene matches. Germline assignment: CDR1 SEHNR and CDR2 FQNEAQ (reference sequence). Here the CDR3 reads CASSFYAGGPSEQFF. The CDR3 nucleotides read TGTGCCAGCAGCTTTTATGCGGGAGGGCCCTCTGAGCAGTTCTTC.

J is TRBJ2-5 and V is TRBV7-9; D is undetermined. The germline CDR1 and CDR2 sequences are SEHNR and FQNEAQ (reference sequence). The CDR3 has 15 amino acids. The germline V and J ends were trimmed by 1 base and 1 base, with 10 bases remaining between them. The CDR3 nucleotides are TGTGCCAGCAGCTTAGGGTCCTTCCCCCAAGAGACCCAGTACTTC. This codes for CASSLGSFPQETQYF.

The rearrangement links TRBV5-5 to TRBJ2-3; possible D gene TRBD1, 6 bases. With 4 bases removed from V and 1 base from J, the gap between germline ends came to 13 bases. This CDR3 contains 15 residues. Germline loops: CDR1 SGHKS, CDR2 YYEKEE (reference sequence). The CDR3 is CASSQGSGGTDTQYF. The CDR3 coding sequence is TGTGCCAGCAGCCAAGGCTCAGGGGGCACAGATACGCAGTATTTT.

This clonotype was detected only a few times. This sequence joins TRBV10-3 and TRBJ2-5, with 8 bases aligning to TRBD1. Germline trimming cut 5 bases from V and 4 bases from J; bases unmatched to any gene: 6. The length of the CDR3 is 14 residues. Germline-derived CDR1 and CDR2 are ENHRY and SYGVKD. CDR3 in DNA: TGTGCCATCAGTCCAGGGGGCAGGGTAGAGACCCAGTACTTC. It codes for CAISPGGRVETQYF.

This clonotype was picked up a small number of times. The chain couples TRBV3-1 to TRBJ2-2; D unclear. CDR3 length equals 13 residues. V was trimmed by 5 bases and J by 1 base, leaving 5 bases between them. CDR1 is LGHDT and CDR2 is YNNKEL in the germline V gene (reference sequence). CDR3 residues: CASSFWNTGELFF. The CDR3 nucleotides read TGTGCCAGCAGCTTTTGGAACACCGGGGAGCTGTTTTTT.

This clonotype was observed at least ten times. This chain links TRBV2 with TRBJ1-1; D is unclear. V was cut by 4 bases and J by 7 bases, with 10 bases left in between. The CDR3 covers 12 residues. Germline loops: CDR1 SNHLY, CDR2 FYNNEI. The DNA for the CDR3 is TGTGCCAGCAGTGTGGCTGGAGTTGAAGCTTTCTTT. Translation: CASSVAGVEAFF.

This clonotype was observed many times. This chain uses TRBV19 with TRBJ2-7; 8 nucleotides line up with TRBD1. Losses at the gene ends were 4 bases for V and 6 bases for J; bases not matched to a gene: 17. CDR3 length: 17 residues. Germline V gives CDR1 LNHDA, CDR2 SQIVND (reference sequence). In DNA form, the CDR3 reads TGTGCCAGTAGTACCCTTCGTGATGGACAGGGAAAGGTCGAGCAGTACTTC. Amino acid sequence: CASSTLRDGQGKVEQYF. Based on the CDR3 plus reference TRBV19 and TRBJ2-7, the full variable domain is DGGITQSPKYLFRKEGQNVTLSCEQNLNHDAMYWYRQDPGQGLRLIYYSQIVNDFQKGDIAEGYSVSREKKESFPLTVTSAQKNPTAFYLCASSTLRDGQGKVEQYFGPGTRLTVT.

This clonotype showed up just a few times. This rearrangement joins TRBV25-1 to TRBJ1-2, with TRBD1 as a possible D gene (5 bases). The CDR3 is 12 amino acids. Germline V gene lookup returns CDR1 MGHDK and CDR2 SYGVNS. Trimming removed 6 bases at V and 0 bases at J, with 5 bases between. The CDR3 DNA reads TGTGCCAGCAGACAGGCTAACTATGGCTACACCTTC. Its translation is CASRQANYGYTF.